Listed here are 16 T cell receptor beta chains from one sample, sequenced in a study of cytomegalovirus exposure and HLA in healthy donors. Amplification used 60 Vbeta primers and 13 Jbeta primers. TCRdb keeps only in-frame clones here, not all; method: immunoSEQ multiplex PCR. The table has 80,000 to 100,000 clones, around 80% seen once. Sample: PBMCs. Receptors were obtained from a man aged 35 to 55 in good health and CMV-seronegative.

V gene TRBV14 combines with J gene TRBJ2-5, with TRBD2 matching 10 bases. Germline CDR1 and CDR2: SGHDN and FVKESK. The CDR3 sequence is 18 residues long. J lost 5 bases, V lost 1 base, and 13 bases had no gene match. CDR3 protein: CASSQVLSSGGLGETQYF. CDR3 nucleotide sequence: TGTGCCAGCAGCCAAGTTTTGTCTAGCGGGGGTCTAGGGGAGACCCAGTACTTC.

This clone was seen only once. The genes are TRBV2 and TRBJ1-5, with D tentatively TRBD1 (5 bases). The CDR3 is made up of 17 amino acids. Trimming left V 6 bases short and J 2 bases short, with 20 bases between. CDR1 is SNHLY and CDR2 is FYNNEI in the germline V gene. The CDR3 DNA reads TGTGCCAGCAGCTCCGGCGGGACCCTGATGGGCAATCAGCCCCAGCATTTT. It is translated as CASSSGGTLMGNQPQHF.

The rearrangement links TRBV9 to TRBJ2-3; perhaps TRBD2 as D (6 bases). The length of the CDR3 is 15 residues. Germline CDR1 SGDLS, CDR2 YYNGEE. Trimming removed 0 bases from V and 6 bases from J, with 14 bases in between. CDR3 DNA sequence: TGTGCCAGCAGCGTAGAGTCCCACCGGGGGGATACGCAGTATTTT. Amino acid sequence: CASSVESHRGDTQYF.

V usage is TRBV4-1 and J usage is TRBJ2-2; tentative D call: TRBD2 (6 bases). This CDR3 spans 16 amino acids. CDR1 is MGHRA, CDR2 YSYEKL, per germline. Trimming cost V 0 bases and J 2 bases, with 10 bases left between them. Here the CDR3 DNA reads TGCGCCAGCAGCCAAGATCCCGGGGGAAACACCGGGGAGCTGTTTTTT. Translation gives CASSQDPGGNTGELFF.

A note on this clone: A junction boundary mismatches the germline segment, possibly from a read error. The rearrangement uses TRBV5-1 and TRBJ1-2, with 7 bases aligning to TRBD1. This CDR3 has 15 amino acids. Germline values: CDR1 SGHRS, CDR2 YFSETQ. CDR3 loop: CASSFRDRVNYGHTF. DNA for the CDR3: TGCGCCAGCAGCTTCCGGGACAGAGTCAACTATGGCCACACCTTC.

V and J are TRBV6-1 and TRBJ1-2; 10 positions agree with TRBD1. V lost 3 bases and J lost 3; bases outside the gene matches: 1. CDR3 size: 14 residues. Germline V gene lookup returns CDR1 MNHNS and CDR2 SASEGT. The CDR3 region has the DNA TGTGCCAGCAGTGAGGGGACAGGGGACTATGGCTACACCTTC. Translation gives CASSEGTGDYGYTF.

This clone has only one observation. The chain uses TRBV29-1 and TRBJ2-7; D unresolved. V dropped 2 bases and J dropped 2 bases, with 16 bases sitting between them. In germline, CDR1 is SQVTM, CDR2 ANQGSEA. The CDR3 is made up of 15 amino acids. The chain's CDR3 is CSVELSNSSPYEQYF. Here the CDR3 DNA reads TGCAGCGTTGAACTATCTAACTCGTCGCCCTACGAGCAGTACTTC.

This clone was seen a few times. The chain combines TRBV12-5 with TRBJ2-1, with 13 nucleotides matching TRBD2. V dropped 0 bases and J dropped 7; count of bases not matched to a gene: 0. The CDR3 extends over 15 amino acids. From germline, CDR1 is LGHNT and CDR2 FRNRAP. The CDR3, as DNA: TGTGCTAGTGGTTTGGTACTAGCGGGAGGGAATGAGCAGTTCTTC. Amino acids: CASGLVLAGGNEQFF.

The rearrangement uses TRBV5-3 and TRBJ1-2; TRBD1 agrees at 9 bases. TRBV5-3 is identified as an open reading frame with a role that is uncertain. This CDR3 region has 13 residues. V trimming: 4 bases; J trimming: 7 bases; junction bases outside the gene matches: 5. The CDR3 spells CARSKDRGGGYTF. The CDR3 nucleotides are TGTGCCAGAAGCAAGGACAGGGGAGGTGGCTACACCTTC.

The chain joins TRBV2 to TRBJ1-1, with D perhaps matching TRBD1 (5 bases). CDR1 and CDR2 from the germline V gene are SNHLY and FYNNEI. Trimming stripped 10 bases from V and 8 bases from J, with 29 bases between. This CDR3 is built from 16 residues. CDR3 in DNA: TGTGCCACTCTAGGACCGGACATGGAACTTTTTGGGGAAGCTTTCTTT. Translated, it gives CATLGPDMELFGEAFF.

This chain connects TRBV9 to TRBJ2-7, with TRBD1 as a possible D gene (5 bases). The germline CDR1 and CDR2 sequences are SGDLS and YYNGEE. The CDR3 is made up of 15 amino acids. Between the trimmed V and J ends, which lost 3 bases and 7 bases, there was a span of 20 bases. This chain's CDR3 is CASSAPRAGLEEQYF. As DNA, the CDR3 is TGTGCCAGCAGCGCCCCCCGGGCAGGGCTGGAGGAGCAGTACTTC.

This clone has only a few counts. CDR3: CASSSFRKVDGYTF. The CDR3 bases are TGTGCCAGCAGCTCATTCAGGAAGGTGGATGGCTACACCTTC. This chain links TRBV7-6 with TRBJ1-2; D unclear. CDR1 and CDR2 from the germline V gene are SGHVS and FNYEAQ. The CDR3 consists of 14 residues. Trimming cost V 4 bases and J 6 bases, with 15 bases left between them.

This chain connects TRBV5-1 to TRBJ2-2; possible D gene TRBD1, 6 bases. The germline V gene has CDR1 SGHRS and CDR2 YFSETQ. This CDR3 is 14 amino acids long. Trimming removed 0 bases from V and 3 bases from J, with 6 bases in between. CDR3 amino acids: CASSLAGDTGELFF. The CDR3 DNA is TGCGCCAGCAGCTTGGCAGGGGACACCGGGGAGCTGTTTTTT. Together with reference TRBV5-1 and TRBJ2-2, the CDR3 gives the full variable domain: KAGVTQTPRYLIKTRGQQVTLSCSPISGHRSVSWYQQTPGQGLQFLFEYFSETQRNKGNFPGRFSGRQFSNSRSEMNVSTLELGDSALYLCASSLAGDTGELFFGEGSRLTVL.

V gene TRBV5-1 combines with J gene TRBJ2-7; a weak D match, TRBD2 (5 bases). The CDR3 has 15 residues. With 2 bases removed from V and 0 bases from J, the gap between germline ends came to 12 bases. Germline assignment: CDR1 SGHRS and CDR2 YFSETQ. The CDR3, as DNA: TGCGCCAGCAGCTTCGGGATTCTAAGCTCCTACGAGCAGTACTTC. Translated, it gives CASSFGILSSYEQYF. The full variable domain, its missing parts supplied by reference TRBV5-1 and TRBJ2-7, is KAGVTQTPRYLIKTRGQQVTLSCSPISGHRSVSWYQQTPGQGLQFLFEYFSETQRNKGNFPGRFSGRQFSNSRSEMNVSTLELGDSALYLCASSFGILSSYEQYFGPGTRLTVT.

The CDR3 sequence: CASSSRDTDTQYF. Here the CDR3 DNA reads TGTGCCAGCAGTTCCCGGGACACAGATACGCAGTATTTT. The chain links TRBV7-6 to TRBJ2-3, with D maybe TRBD2 (5 bases). The CDR3 is 13 amino acids. The germline V gene has CDR1 SGHVS and CDR2 FNYEAQ. The V gene lost 6 bases and the J gene lost 2 bases, with 9 bases spanning the gap.

This clone was counted only a few times. The chain recombines TRBV14 with TRBJ1-1; 7 bases are shared with TRBD1. There are 15 residues in the CDR3. After removal of 4 bases from V and 7 bases from J, the junction contained 12 bases not matched to a gene. Germline assignment: CDR1 SGHDN and CDR2 FVKESK. The CDR3 DNA reads TGTGCCAGCAGCCCATTGACAGGGCGAGCGAATGAAGCTTTCTTT. Translated, it gives CASSPLTGRANEAFF. The variable domain in full, with the rest retrieved from reference TRBV14 and TRBJ1-1, is EAGVTQFPSHSVIEKGQTVTLRCDPISGHDNLYWYRRVMGKEIKFLLHFVKESKQDESGMPNNRFLAERTGGTYSTLKVQPAELEDSGVYFCASSPLTGRANEAFFGQGTRLTVV.